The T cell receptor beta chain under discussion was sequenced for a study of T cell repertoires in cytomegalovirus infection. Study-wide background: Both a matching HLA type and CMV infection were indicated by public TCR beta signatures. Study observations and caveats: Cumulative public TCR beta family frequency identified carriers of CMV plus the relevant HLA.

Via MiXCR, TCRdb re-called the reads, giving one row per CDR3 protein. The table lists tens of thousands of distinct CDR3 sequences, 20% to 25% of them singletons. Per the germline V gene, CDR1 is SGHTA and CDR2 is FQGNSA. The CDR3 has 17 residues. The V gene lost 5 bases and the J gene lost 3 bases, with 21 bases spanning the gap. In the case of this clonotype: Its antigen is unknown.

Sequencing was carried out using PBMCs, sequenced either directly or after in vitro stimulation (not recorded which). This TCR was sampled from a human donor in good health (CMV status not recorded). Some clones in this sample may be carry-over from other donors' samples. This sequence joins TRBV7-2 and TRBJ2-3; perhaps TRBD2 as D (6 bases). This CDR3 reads CASSQYSGRGTTDTQYF. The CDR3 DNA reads TGTGCCAGCAGCCAATATTCCGGGAGAGGTACAACAGATACGCAGTATTTT.